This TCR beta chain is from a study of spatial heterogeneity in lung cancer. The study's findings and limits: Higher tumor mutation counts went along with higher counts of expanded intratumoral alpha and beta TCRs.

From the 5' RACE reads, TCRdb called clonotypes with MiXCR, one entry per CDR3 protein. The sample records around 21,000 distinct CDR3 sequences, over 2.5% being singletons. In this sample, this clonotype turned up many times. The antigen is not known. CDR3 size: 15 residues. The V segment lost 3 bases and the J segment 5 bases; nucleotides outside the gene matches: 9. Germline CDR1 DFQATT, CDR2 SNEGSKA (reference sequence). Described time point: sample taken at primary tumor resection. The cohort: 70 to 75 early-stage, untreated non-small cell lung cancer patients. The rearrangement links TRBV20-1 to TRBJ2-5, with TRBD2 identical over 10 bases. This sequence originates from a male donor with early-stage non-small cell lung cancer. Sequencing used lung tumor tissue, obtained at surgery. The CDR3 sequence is CSASTASGSPETQYF. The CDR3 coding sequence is TGCAGTGCTAGTACGGCTAGCGGGAGCCCGGAGACCCAGTACTTC.